This T cell receptor beta chain appears in the sequencing data of a study of T cells in Graves' hyperthyroidism and ophthalmopathy. CDR1 is SGHRS, CDR2 YFSETQ, per germline. The V and J ends lost 5 bases and 3 bases respectively, with 17 bases between them. There are 15 residues in the CDR3. RNA transcripts provided the source from which TCR beta CDR3 regions were amplified. The primer set for the first-round RT-PCR of the TCR CDR3 was HTBI. TCRdb independently ran MiXCR on the multiplex PCR reads; one entry per CDR3 protein. The sample yields about 400,000 distinct CDR3 sequences, 14% to 15% seen once. This clonotype was counted at least ten times. The diagnoses drew upon clinical symptoms, serum thyroxine and TRAb, thyroid ultrasound and orbital computed tomography.

Sequencing used blood. V usage is TRBV5-1 and J usage is TRBJ2-5; D is perhaps TRBD1 or TRBD2 (5 bases each). The sequence derives from a man aged 18 to 29 with Graves' ophthalmopathy. The CDR3, as DNA: TGCGCCAGCAGTTATCAGGGATTGAGGGAAGAGACCCAGTACTTC. Its translation is CASSYQGLREETQYF.